The clone carrying this T cell receptor (beta chain) was detected only once. What it binds is not known. The data were produced by immunoSEQ multiplex PCR, yet TCRdb's version contains in-frame clones alone and is incomplete. This table has 90,000 to 130,000 clones, around 90% appearing once. The sample originates from a study of T cell responses to AZD1222 COVID-19 vaccine. Study observations and caveats: Most donors were white British and more were female, and clonal diversity was possibly underestimated.

The sample here was peripheral blood, taken on day 0 of AZD1222 vaccination. This receptor was obtained from an adult in good health.

This chain's CDR3 is CASRSARDSSTEAFF. In DNA, the CDR3 is TGTGCCAGCAGGTCAGCCCGGGACAGTTCCACTGAAGCTTTCTTT. The chain employs TRBV5-4 and TRBJ1-1; 7 bases line up with TRBD1. From germline, CDR1 is SGHNT and CDR2 YYREEE (reference sequence). This CDR3 spans 15 amino acids. The J segment lost 4 bases and the V segment lost 5 bases, leaving 11 bases of the junction unmatched.